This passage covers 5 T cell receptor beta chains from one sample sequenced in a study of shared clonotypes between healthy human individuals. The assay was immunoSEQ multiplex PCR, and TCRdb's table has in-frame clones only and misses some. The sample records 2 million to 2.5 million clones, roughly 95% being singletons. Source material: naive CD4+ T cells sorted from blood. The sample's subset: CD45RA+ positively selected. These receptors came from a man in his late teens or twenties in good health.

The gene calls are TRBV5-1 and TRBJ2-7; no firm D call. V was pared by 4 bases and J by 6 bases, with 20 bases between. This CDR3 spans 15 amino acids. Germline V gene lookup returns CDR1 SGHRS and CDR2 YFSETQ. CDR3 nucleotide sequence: TGCGCCAGCAGCCCGGGCCTAACCCCTCTCGGCGAGCAGTACTTC. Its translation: CASSPGLTPLGEQYF.

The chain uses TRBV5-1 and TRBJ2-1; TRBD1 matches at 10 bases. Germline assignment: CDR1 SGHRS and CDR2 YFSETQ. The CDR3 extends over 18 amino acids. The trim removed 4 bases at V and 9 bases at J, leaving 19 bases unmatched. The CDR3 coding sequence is TGCGCCAGCAGCGCGCGTCCCGGGACAGGGGTGAGACCCCCTGAGCAGTTCTTC. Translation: CASSARPGTGVRPPEQFF.

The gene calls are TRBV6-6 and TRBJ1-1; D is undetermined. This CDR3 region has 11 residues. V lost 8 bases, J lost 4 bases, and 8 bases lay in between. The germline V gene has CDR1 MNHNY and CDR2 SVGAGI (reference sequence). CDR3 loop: CASRRGTEAFF. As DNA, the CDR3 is TGTGCCAGCCGTCGGGGCACTGAAGCTTTCTTT.

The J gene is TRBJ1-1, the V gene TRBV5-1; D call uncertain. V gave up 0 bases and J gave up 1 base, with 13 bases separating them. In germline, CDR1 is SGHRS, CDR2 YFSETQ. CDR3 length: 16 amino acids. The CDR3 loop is CASSLARSAGNTEAFF. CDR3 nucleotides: TGCGCCAGCAGCTTGGCCCGCAGTGCCGGGAACACTGAAGCTTTCTTT.

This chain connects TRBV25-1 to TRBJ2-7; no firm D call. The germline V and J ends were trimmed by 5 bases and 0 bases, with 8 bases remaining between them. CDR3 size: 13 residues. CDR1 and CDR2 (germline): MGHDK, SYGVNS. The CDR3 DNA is TGTGCCAGCAGTCTCCCCACCTCCTACGAGCAGTACTTC. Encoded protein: CASSLPTSYEQYF.